What follows are 11 T cell receptor beta chains derived from one specimen sequenced in a study of OX40 agonist ivuxolimab in advanced cancers. Libraries were prepared by immunoSEQ multiplex PCR; TCRdb keeps only in-frame clonotypes and omits some of them. The sample lists 40,000 to 45,000 clones; approximately 80% were seen once. Sequences were derived from CD4+ or CD8+ T cells sorted from blood, sampled in a trial of the OX40 agonist ivuxolimab. These receptor sequences come from an adult with an advanced solid tumor such as melanoma, head and neck, liver or kidney cancer.

This clone was counted a single time. The chain is built from TRBV5-6 and TRBJ1-1; D call uncertain. The germline gives CDR1 SGHDT, CDR2 YYEEEE. Trimming took 4 bases from V and 6 from J, leaving 13 bases between them. The CDR3 is made up of 13 amino acids. The CDR3 spells CASSPQGVPEAFF. The DNA of the CDR3 is TGTGCCAGCAGCCCCCAAGGAGTCCCTGAAGCTTTCTTT. The full variable domain, rest sourced from reference TRBV5-6 and TRBJ1-1, is DAGVTQSPTHLIKTRGQQVTLRCSPKSGHDTVSWYQQALGQGPQFIFQYYEEEERQRGNFPDRFSGHQFPNYSSELNVNALLLGDSALYLCASSPQGVPEAFFGQGTRLTVV.

The V and J genes are TRBV4-3 and TRBJ1-5; D is ambiguous. V gave up 1 base and J gave up 0 bases, with 10 bases separating them. The CDR3 consists of 16 residues. The V gene's germline CDR1 is LGHNA and CDR2 YSLEER. CDR3 amino acids: CASSQGVSYSNQPQHF. In DNA form, the CDR3 reads TGCGCCAGCAGCCAAGGGGTCAGTTATAGCAATCAGCCCCAGCATTTT.

The genes are TRBV10-1 and TRBJ2-2; perhaps TRBD2 as D (6 bases). CDR1 is WNHNN and CDR2 is SYGVQD in the germline V gene (reference sequence). The CDR3 covers 14 residues. V lost 5 bases to trimming and J lost 2 bases, with 9 bases between them. The CDR3 DNA follows: TGCGCCAGCAGTCGGAGGGGAAACACCGGGGAGCTGTTTTTT. It specifies CASSRRGNTGELFF.

The genes are TRBV5-1 and TRBJ2-5; the D gene is possibly TRBD2 (6 bases). The CDR3 totals 14 residues. Germline V gene data show CDR1 as SGHRS and CDR2 as YFSETQ. V lost 2 bases and J 2 bases, leaving 10 bases between the germline ends. The CDR3 spells CASSFGGPQETQYF. CDR3 coding DNA: TGCGCCAGCAGCTTCGGGGGACCACAAGAGACCCAGTACTTC.

This chain uses TRBV11-1 with TRBJ2-7; possible D gene TRBD2, 6 bases. CDR1 is SGHAT and CDR2 is FQDESV in the germline V gene (reference sequence). The CDR3 length is 16 residues. The V end was cut by 3 bases, the J end by 0 bases, with 15 bases between. The CDR3 here is CASSFDVGGSSYEQYF. Here the CDR3 DNA reads TGTGCCAGCAGCTTTGATGTGGGAGGTAGCTCCTACGAGCAGTACTTC. Based on the CDR3 plus reference TRBV11-1 and TRBJ2-7, the full variable domain is EAEVAQSPRYKITEKSQAVAFWCDPISGHATLYWYRQILGQGPELLVQFQDESVVDDSQLPKDRFSAERLKGVDSTLKIQPAELGDSAMYLCASSFDVGGSSYEQYFGPGTRLTVT.

V is TRBV11-2 and J is TRBJ2-1; tentative D call: TRBD2 (5 bases). CDR3 length: 16 amino acids. V was cut by 5 bases and J by 0 bases, with 14 bases left in between. The germline V gene encodes CDR1 SGHAT and CDR2 FQNNGV. Here the CDR3 DNA reads TGTGCCAGCAGCCGGGGTGCGGGCAGCTCCTACAATGAGCAGTTCTTC. It yields the protein CASSRGAGSSYNEQFF.

The chain has TRBV18 and TRBJ1-1, with 8 bases lining up with TRBD1. The germline V gene has CDR1 KGHSH and CDR2 LQKENI. After removal of 0 bases from V and 4 bases from J, the junction contained 7 bases not matched to a gene. CDR3 length: 16 residues. Here the CDR3 DNA reads TGTGCCAGCTCACCACCGGGACAGGATTTTCGCACTGAAGCTTTCTTT. It specifies CASSPPGQDFRTEAFF.

The chain recombines TRBV28 with TRBJ1-2; D is ambiguous. Between the trimmed V and J ends, which lost 1 base and 5 bases, there was a span of 11 bases. The CDR3 length is 14 residues. CDR1 and CDR2 from the germline V gene are MDHEN and SYDVKM. The CDR3 nucleotides are TGTGCCAGCAGTTTATCCCTAGATGGTTATGGCTACACCTTC. It translates to CASSLSLDGYGYTF.

The V call is TRBV28, the J call TRBJ1-2; 8 bases map to TRBD1. Germline V CDR1 and CDR2: MDHEN, SYDVKM. Trimming at V came to 5 bases and at J to 7 bases, leaving 9 bases not matched to a gene. The CDR3 sequence is 14 residues long. Here the CDR3 reads CASSDTGGRRGYTF. CDR3 sequence (DNA): TGTGCCAGCAGTGACACAGGGGGTCGGCGTGGCTACACCTTC.

The gene calls are TRBV10-3 and TRBJ2-2; 8 bases align to TRBD2. The length of the CDR3 is 16 residues. CDR1 and CDR2 (germline): ENHRY, SYGVKD. Trimming took 6 bases from V and 0 from J; bases not matched to a gene: 6. The CDR3 is CAIRVSGASNTGELFF. The CDR3, as DNA: TGTGCCATCAGAGTTAGCGGGGCTTCGAACACCGGGGAGCTGTTTTTT.

In its sample, this clone was seen once. The chain is built from TRBV9 and TRBJ1-5; tentatively, D is TRBD1 (5 bases). V lost 4 bases and J 5 bases, leaving 16 bases between the germline ends. Germline V gene lookup returns CDR1 SGDLS and CDR2 YYNGEE. The CDR3 is made up of 15 amino acids. CDR3 sequence reads: CASSFSGKSDQPQHF. In DNA, the CDR3 is TGTGCCAGCAGCTTTTCAGGGAAATCCGATCAGCCCCAGCATTTT.